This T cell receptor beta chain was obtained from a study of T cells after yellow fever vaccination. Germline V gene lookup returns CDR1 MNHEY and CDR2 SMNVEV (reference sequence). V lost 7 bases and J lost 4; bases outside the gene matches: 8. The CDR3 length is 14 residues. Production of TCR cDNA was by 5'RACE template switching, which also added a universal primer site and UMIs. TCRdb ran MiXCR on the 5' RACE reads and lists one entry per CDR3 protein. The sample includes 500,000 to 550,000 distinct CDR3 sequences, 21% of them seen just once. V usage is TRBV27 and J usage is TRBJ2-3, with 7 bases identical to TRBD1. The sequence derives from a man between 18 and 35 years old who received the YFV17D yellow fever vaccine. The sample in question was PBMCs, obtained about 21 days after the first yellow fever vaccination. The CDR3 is CASISRGHPDTQYF. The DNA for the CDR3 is TGTGCCAGCATCTCGAGGGGGCACCCAGATACGCAGTATTTT.